This TCR beta chain was recovered during a study of human T cells and chemical hapten exposure. The V gene's germline CDR1 is KGHSH and CDR2 LQKENI. The CDR3 has 14 residues. Germline trimming cut 2 bases from V and 5 bases from J; bases unmatched to any gene: 2. TCRdb re-called the RACE reads through MiXCR, storing one row per CDR3 protein. This table holds some 70,000 distinct CDR3 sequences, roughly 9.7% found once. In its sample, this clonotype was seen a few times. Time point specified: pre-sensitization, week 0. Treatment specified: therapeutic diphenylcyclopropenone sensitization with weekly scalp DPC.

The sample here was whole blood, taken in connection with sensitization to the hapten diphenylcyclopropenone (DPC). The sequence was obtained from a woman in her fifties or sixties with alopecia areata. Some clones in this sample may be carry-over from other donors' samples. This chain links TRBV18 with TRBJ1-5; 8 nucleotides match TRBD1. The CDR3 here is CASSPGTGDQPQHF. The CDR3 DNA reads TGTGCCAGCTCACCAGGGACAGGAGATCAGCCCCAGCATTTT.